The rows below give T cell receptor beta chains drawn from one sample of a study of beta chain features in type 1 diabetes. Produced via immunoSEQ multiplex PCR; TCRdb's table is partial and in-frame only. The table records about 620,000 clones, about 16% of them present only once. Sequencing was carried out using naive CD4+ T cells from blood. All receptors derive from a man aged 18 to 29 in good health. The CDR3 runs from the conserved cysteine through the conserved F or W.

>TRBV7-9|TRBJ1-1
CASSLGVANTEAFF
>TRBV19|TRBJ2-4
CASSIAGLAGGRGGNIQYF
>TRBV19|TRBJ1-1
CASSPRSGQMNTEAFF
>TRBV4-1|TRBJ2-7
CASSQVPGLAGRTYEQYF
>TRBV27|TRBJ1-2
CASKRQGVDGYTF
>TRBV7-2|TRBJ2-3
CASSSTSGAGGDTQYF
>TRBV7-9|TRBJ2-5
CASSFTGPETQYF
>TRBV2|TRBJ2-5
CASSVQGAQETQYF
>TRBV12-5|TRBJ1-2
CASGLVVGARDYGYTF
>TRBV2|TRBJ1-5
CASTQDRAAQPQHF
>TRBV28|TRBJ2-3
CASTPGGASTDTQYF
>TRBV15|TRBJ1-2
CATSRGTGATGYGYTF
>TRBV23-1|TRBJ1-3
CASSPPGTDLSGNTIYF
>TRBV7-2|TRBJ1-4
CASSLRQGEELFF
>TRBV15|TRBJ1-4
CATSRDGQGNEKLFF
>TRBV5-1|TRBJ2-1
CASSSDRVGQFF
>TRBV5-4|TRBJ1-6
CASSLSGTGVSPLHF
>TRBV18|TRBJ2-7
CASSPDRTYEQYF
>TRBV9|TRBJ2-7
CASSVGSGLTYEQYF
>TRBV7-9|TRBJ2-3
CASSPGLAGRSSTDTQYF
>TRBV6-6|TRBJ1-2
CASRRDREGGYTF
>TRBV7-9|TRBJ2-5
CAWGQQETQYF
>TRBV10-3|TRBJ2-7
CAIRAPVPIYEQYF
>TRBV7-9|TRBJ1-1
CASNLRGSRMVYTEAFF
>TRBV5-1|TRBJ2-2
CARPTNTGELFF
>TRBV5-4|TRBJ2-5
CASSRLGAIVGRRETQYF
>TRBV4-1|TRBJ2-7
CASSHSSYEQYF
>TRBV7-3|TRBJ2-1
CASSSGLADYNEQFF